This record covers a single T cell receptor beta chain. Its specificity is not known. This sample was taken from a study of T cells in narcolepsy. The study, taken as a whole, reports: Comparing one patient's CSF and blood CD4+ clonotypes highlighted HCRT- and TRIB2-specific autoreactive clonotypes. No autoreactive T cell clone sequences appeared in some memory CD4+ repertoires. Blood of same and different patients, but not healthy controls, reportedly held recurring autoreactive clonotypes.

Assay: immunoSEQ multiplex PCR; the TCRdb copy retains only in-frame clones and omits some. Found here are around 42,000 clones, approximately 89% of them singletons; the top ten hold less than 1.5%. The receptor was derived from a human donor with narcolepsy. The sequenced sample was CD45RA- memory CD4+ T cells from PBMCs.

The CDR3 sequence is CASRTSGNYNEQFF. The CDR3 DNA sequence: TGTGCCAGCCGCACTAGCGGGAACTACAATGAGCAGTTCTTC. The chain combines TRBV6-1 with TRBJ2-1; 10 bases are a match to TRBD2. The CDR3 totals 14 residues. The V gene end was trimmed by 8 bases and the J gene end by 3 bases; junction bases not matched to a gene: 4. The germline gives CDR1 MNHNS, CDR2 SASEGT.